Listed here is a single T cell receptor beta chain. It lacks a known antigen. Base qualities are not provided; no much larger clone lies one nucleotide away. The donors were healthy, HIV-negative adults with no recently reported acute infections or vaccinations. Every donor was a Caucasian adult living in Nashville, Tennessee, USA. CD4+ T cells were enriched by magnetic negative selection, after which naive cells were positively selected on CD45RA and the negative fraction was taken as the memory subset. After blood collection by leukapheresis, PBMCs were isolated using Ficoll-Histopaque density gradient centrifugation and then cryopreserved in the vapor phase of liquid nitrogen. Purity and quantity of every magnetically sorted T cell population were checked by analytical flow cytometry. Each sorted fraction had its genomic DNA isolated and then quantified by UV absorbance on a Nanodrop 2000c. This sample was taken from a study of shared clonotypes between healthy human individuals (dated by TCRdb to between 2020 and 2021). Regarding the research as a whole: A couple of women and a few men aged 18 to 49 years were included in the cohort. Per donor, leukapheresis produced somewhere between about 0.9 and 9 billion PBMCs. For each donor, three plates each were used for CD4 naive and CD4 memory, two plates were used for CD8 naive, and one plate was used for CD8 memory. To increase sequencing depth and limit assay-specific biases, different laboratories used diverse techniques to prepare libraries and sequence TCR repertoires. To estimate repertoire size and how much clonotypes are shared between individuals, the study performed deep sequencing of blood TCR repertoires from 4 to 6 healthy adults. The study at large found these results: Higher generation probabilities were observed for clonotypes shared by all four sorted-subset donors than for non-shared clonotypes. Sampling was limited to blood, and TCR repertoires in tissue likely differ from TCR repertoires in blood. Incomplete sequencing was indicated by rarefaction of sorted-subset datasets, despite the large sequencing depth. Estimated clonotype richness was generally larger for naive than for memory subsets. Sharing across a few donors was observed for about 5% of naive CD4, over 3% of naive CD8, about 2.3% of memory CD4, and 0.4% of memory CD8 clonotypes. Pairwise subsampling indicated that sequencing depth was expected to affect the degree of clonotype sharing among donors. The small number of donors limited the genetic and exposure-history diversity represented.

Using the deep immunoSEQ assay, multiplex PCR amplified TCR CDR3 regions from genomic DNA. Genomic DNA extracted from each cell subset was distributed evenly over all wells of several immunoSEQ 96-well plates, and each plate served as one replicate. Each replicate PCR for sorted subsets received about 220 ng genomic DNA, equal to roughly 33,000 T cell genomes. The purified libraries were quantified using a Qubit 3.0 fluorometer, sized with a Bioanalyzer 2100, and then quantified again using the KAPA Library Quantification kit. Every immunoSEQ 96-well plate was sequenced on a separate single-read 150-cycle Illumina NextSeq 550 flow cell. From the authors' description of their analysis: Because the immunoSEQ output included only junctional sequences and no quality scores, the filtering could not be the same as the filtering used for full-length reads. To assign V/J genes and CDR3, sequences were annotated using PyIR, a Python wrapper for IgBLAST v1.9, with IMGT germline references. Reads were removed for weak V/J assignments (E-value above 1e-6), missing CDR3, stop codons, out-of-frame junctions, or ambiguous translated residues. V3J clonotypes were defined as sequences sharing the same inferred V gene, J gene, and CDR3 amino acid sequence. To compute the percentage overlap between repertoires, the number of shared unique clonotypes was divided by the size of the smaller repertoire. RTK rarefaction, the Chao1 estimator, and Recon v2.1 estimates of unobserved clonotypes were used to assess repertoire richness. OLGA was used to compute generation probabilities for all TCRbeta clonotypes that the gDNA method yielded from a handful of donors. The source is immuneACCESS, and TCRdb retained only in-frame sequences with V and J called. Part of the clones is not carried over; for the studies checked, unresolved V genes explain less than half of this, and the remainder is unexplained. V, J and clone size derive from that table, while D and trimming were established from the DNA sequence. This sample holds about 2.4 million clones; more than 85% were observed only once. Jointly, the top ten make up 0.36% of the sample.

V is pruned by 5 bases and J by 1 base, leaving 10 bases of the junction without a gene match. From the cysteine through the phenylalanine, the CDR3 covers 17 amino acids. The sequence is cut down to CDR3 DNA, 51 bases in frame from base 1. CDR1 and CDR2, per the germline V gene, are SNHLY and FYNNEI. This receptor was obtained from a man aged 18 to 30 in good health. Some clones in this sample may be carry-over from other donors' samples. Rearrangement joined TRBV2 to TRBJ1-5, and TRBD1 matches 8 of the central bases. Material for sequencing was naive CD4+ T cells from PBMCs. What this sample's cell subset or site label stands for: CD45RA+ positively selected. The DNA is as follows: TGTGCCAGCAGTCTAAGCGACAGGGGCCGAAGCAATCAGCCCCAGCATTTT. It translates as CASSLSDRGRSNQPQHF.